This passage covers 8 T cell receptor beta chains from one sample sequenced in a study of shared clonotypes between healthy human individuals. The repertoire was sequenced with immunoSEQ multiplex PCR; TCRdb's copy has only in-frame clones and lacks some. The data show fewer than 1.6 million clones, 98% to 99% seen once. Sequenced input: naive CD4+ T cells sorted from blood. Indicated subset: CD45RA+ positively selected. The receptors originated from a man under 40 in good health.

The rearrangement uses TRBV18 and TRBJ2-3; 7 positions agree with TRBD1. Per germline, CDR1 KGHSH and CDR2 LQKENI. The V segment lost 3 bases and the J segment 3 bases; nucleotides outside the gene matches: 0. The CDR3 covers 13 residues. CDR3 loop: CASSPTGTDTQYF. DNA of the CDR3: TGTGCCAGCTCACCGACAGGGACAGATACGCAGTATTTT.

This chain links TRBV19 with TRBJ1-5; D gene uncertain. Germline CDR1 LNHDA, CDR2 SQIVND (reference sequence). Trimming cost V 6 bases and J 6 bases, with 12 bases left between them. The CDR3 extends over 13 amino acids. In nucleotides, the CDR3 is TGTGCCAGTAGCCAGACCGCCGGTCAGCCCCAGCATTTT. This encodes CASSQTAGQPQHF. The variable domain in full, completed from reference TRBV19 and TRBJ1-5, reads DGGITQSPKYLFRKEGQNVTLSCEQNLNHDAMYWYRQDPGQGLRLIYYSQIVNDFQKGDIAEGYSVSREKKESFPLTVTSAQKNPTAFYLCASSQTAGQPQHFGDGTRLSIL.

On this clone itself: This specimen includes other DNA sequences encoding the same CDR3. The gene calls are TRBV7-9 and TRBJ2-1; possibly TRBD1 or TRBD2 for D (5 bases each). The CDR3 is 15 residues long. The germline V gene has CDR1 SEHNR and CDR2 FQNEAQ (reference sequence). The ends were cut back, 5 bases at V and 0 bases at J, with 11 bases in the middle. CDR3 residues: CASSPRGSSYNEQFF. In DNA form, the CDR3 reads TGTGCCAGCAGCCCGAGGGGCAGCTCCTACAATGAGCAGTTCTTC.

This clone was seen only once. The V call is TRBV20-1, the J call TRBJ2-5; D is undetermined. Trimming stripped 7 bases from V and 5 bases from J, with 11 bases between. Germline V CDR1 and CDR2: DFQATT, SNEGSKA (reference sequence). The CDR3 has 11 residues. The CDR3: CSGTQGETQYF. The CDR3 DNA is TGCAGTGGAACTCAAGGGGAGACCCAGTACTTC.

The J gene is TRBJ2-7, the V gene TRBV5-6; D call uncertain. V shed 0 bases and J shed 4 bases, with 11 bases lying between them. Germline values: CDR1 SGHDT, CDR2 YYEEEE. The CDR3 covers 14 residues. The CDR3 sequence is CASSLVGEGYEQYF. In DNA form, the CDR3 reads TGTGCCAGCAGCTTGGTTGGGGAAGGTTACGAGCAGTACTTC.

The chain links TRBV11-2 to TRBJ2-7; a weak D match, TRBD1 (5 bases). The CDR3 loop spans 17 amino acids. Germline CDR1 and CDR2: SGHAT and FQNNGV. The germline V and J ends were trimmed by 4 bases and 3 bases, with 22 bases remaining between them. CDR3 loop: CASSSYLIQVSLYEQYF. For the CDR3, the DNA is TGTGCCAGCAGCTCCTACCTCATACAGGTTTCTCTCTACGAGCAGTACTTC.

The chain links TRBV19 to TRBJ1-1; D is uncertain. Trimming removed 4 bases from V and 0 bases from J, with 15 bases in between. CDR1 and CDR2 (germline): LNHDA, SQIVND (reference sequence). The CDR3 is 16 residues long. CDR3 region: CASSKHAALMNTEAFF. The CDR3 DNA follows: TGTGCCAGTAGTAAGCACGCAGCCCTTATGAACACTGAAGCTTTCTTT.

V is TRBV9 and J is TRBJ2-1, with D unresolved. The germline V gene encodes CDR1 SGDLS and CDR2 YYNGEE. CDR3 length: 13 residues. V was shortened by 2 bases and J by 10 bases, with 13 bases between the two germline ends. CDR3 in DNA: TGTGCCAGCAGCGTCGACTTGGAACGGGAGCAGTTCTTC. This gives the protein CASSVDLEREQFF.